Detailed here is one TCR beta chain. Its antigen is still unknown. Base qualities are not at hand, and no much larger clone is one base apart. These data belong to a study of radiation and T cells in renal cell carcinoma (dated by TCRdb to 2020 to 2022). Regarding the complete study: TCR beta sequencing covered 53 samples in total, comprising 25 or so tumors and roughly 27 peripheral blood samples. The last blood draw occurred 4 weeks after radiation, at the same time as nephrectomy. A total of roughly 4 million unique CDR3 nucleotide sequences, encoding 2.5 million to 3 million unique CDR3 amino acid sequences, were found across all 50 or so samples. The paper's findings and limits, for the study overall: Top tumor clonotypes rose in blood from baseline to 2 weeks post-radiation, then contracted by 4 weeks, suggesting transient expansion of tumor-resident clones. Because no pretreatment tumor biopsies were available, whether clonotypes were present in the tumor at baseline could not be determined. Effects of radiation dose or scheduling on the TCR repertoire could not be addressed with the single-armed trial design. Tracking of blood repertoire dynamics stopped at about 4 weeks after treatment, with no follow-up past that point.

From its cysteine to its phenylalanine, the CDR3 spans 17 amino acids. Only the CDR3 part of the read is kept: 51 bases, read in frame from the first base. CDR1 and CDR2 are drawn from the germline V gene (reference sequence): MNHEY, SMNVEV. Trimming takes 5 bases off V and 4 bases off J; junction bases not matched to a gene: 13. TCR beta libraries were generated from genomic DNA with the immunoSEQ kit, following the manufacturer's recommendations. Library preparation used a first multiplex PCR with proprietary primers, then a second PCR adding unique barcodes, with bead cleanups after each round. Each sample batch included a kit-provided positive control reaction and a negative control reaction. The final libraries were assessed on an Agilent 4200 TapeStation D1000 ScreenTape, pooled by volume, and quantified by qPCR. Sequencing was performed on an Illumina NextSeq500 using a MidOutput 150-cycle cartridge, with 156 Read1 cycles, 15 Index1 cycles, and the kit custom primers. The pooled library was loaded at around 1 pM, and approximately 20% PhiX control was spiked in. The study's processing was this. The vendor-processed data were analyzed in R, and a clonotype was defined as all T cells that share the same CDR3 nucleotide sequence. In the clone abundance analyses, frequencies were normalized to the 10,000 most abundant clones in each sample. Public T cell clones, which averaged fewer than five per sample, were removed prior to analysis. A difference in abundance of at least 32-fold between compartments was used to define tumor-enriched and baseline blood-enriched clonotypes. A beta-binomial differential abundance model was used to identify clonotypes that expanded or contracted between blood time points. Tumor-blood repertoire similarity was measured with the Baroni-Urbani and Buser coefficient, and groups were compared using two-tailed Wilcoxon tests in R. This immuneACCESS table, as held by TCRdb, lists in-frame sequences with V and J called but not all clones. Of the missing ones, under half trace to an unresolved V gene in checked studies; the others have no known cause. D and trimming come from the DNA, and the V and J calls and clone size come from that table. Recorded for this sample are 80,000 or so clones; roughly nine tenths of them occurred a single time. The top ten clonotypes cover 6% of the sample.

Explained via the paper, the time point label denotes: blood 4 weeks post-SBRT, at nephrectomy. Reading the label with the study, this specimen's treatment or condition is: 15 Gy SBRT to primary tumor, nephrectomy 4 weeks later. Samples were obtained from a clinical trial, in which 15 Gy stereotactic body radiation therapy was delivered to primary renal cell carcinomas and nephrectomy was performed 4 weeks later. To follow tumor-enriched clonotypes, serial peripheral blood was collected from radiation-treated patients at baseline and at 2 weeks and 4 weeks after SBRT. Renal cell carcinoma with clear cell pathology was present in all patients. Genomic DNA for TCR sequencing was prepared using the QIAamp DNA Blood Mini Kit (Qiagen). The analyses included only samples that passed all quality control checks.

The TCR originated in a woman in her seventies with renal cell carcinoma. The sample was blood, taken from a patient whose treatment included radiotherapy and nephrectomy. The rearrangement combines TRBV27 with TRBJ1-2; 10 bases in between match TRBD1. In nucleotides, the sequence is TGTGCCAGCAGTGCCCGGACAGGGGGGATAACTATCTATGGCTACACCTTC. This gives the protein CASSARTGGITIYGYTF.